This T cell receptor beta chain was identified during a study of cytomegalovirus exposure and HLA in healthy donors. The V end was cut by 8 bases, the J end by 9 bases, with 38 bases between. This CDR3 is built from 19 residues. CDR1 SQVTM and CDR2 ANQGSEA come from the germline V gene. Concerning this clone: Its antigen remains unidentified.

Study-level points and caveats: V- and J-gene trimming of TCR beta was linked (in a later analysis) to a missense DCLRE1C variant. Overall, under 200 TCR beta chains were annotated as cytomegalovirus-associated. An analysis was carried out later, and it reportedly showed fewer N-insertions in an Asian-associated ancestry cluster than the roughly 670-donor mean.

Unrecorded immune exposures were likely, despite nominal health at sampling. Primers included in the PCR were 60 Vbeta and 13 Jbeta primers. Generated by immunoSEQ multiplex PCR, the TCRdb table keeps only in-frame clones and is missing some. The top ten hold less than 4.5% of the sample, which has some 200,000 clones, about 84% seen once. J is TRBJ2-1 and V is TRBV29-1; the D gene is possibly TRBD2 (5 bases). Sequencing was done on a sample of PBMCs. This sequence was found in a man aged 50 or older in good health and CMV-seronegative. The DNA of the CDR3 is TGCAGCACGCACCTCCTCGGACCCAGCCGGGCCTCCTCTGGGAGTGAGCAGTTCTTC. Translated, it gives CSTHLLGPSRASSGSEQFF.